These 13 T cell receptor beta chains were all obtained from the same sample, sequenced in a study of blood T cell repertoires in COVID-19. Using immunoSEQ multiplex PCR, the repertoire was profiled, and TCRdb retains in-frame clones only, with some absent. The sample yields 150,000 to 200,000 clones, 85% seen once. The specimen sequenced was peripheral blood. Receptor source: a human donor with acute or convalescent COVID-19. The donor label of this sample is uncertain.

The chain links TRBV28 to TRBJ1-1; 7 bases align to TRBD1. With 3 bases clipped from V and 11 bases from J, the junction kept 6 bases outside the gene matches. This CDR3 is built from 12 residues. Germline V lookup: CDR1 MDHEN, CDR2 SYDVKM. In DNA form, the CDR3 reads TGTGCCAGCAGTTTTCACCCAGGGGGGGCTTTCTTT. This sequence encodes CASSFHPGGAFF.

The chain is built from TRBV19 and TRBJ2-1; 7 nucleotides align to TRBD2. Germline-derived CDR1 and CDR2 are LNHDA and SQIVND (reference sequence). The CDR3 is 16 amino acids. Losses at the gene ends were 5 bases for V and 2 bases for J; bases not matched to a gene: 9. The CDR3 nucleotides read TGTGCCAGTAGTCCCCGAGCGGGAAGTACCTACAATGAGCAGTTCTTC. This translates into CASSPRAGSTYNEQFF.

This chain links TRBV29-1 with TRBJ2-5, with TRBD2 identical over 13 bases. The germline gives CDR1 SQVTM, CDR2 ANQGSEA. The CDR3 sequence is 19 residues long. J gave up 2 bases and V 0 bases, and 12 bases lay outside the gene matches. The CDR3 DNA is TGCAGCGTTGAAGAAGAGAGACTAGCGGGGGGATTTCTTCAAGAGACCCAGTACTTC. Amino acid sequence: CSVEEERLAGGFLQETQYF. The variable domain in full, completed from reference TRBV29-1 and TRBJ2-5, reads SAVISQKPSRDICQRGTSLTIQCQVDSQVTMMFWYRQQPGQSLTLIATANQGSEATYESGFVIDKFPISRPNLTFSTLTVSNMSPEDSSIYLCSVEEERLAGGFLQETQYFGPGTRLLVL.

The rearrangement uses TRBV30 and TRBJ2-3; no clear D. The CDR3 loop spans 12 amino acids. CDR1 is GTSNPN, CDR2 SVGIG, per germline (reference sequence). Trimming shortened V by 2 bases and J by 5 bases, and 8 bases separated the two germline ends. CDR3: CAWSRVGDTQYF. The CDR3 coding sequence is TGTGCCTGGAGTCGGGTTGGAGATACGCAGTATTTT. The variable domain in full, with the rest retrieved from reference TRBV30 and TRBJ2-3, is SQTIHQWPATLVQPVGSPLSLECTVEGTSNPNLYWYRQAAGRGLQLLFYSVGIGQISSEVPQNLSASRPQDRQFILSSKKLLLSDSGFYLCAWSRVGDTQYFGPGTRLTVL.

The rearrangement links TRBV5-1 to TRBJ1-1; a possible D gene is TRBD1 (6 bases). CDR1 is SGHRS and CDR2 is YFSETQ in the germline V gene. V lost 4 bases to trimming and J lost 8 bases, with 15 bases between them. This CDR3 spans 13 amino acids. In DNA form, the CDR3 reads TGCGCCAGCAGCCTTGAGGGCAGGGGAGAAGCTTTCTTT. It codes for CASSLEGRGEAFF.

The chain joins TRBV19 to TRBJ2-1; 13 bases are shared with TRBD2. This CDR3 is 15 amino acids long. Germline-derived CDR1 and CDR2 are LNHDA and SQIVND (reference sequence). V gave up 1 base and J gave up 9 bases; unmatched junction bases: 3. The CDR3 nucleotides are TGTGCCAGTAGTATAGGGACTAGCGGGGGAAGTGAGCAGTTCTTC. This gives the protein CASSIGTSGGSEQFF.

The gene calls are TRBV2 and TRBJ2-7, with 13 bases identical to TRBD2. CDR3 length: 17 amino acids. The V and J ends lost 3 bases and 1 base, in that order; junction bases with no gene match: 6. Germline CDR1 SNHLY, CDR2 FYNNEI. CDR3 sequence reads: CASSDPGTSGESYEQYF. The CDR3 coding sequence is TGTGCCAGCAGTGACCCCGGGACTAGCGGGGAATCCTACGAGCAGTACTTC. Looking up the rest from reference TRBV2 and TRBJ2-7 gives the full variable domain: EPEVTQTPSHQVTQMGQEVILRCVPISNHLYFYWYRQILGQKVEFLVSFYNNEISEKSEIFDDQFSVERPDGSNFTLKIRSTKLEDSAMYFCASSDPGTSGESYEQYFGPGTRLTVT.

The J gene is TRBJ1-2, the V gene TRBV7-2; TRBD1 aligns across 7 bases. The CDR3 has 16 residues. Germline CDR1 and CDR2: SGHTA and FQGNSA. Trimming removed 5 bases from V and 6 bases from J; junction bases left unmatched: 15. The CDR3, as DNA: TGTGCCAGCAGCCCCCTAGGGCAGGGGGGTAGGAATGGCTACACCTTC. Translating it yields CASSPLGQGGRNGYTF.

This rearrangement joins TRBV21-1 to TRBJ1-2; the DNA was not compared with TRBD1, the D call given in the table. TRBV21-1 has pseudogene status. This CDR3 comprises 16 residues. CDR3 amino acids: CASSKSLQGSNYGYTF. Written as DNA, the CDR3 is TGTGCCAGCAGCAAAAGCCTACAGGGGAGTAACTATGGCTACACCTTC.

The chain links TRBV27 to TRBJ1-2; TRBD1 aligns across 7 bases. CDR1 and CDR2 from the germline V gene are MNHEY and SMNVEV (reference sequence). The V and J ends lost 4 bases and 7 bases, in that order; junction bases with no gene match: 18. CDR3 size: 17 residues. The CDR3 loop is CASSSKGQYLNNGGYTF. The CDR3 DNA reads TGTGCCAGCAGTTCCAAGGGACAGTATCTCAACAACGGTGGCTACACCTTC.

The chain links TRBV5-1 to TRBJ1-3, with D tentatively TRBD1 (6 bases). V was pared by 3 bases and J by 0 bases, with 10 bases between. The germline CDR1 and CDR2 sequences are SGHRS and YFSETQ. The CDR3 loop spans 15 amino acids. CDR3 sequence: CASSSTGGSGNTIYF. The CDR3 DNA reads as TGCGCCAGCAGCTCGACAGGAGGCTCTGGAAACACCATATATTTT.

The CDR3 region is CAIRTSGGIGSHEQYF. The CDR3 DNA is TGTGCCATCAGGACTAGCGGGGGGATCGGGTCCCACGAGCAGTACTTC. J is TRBJ2-7 and V is TRBV10-3; the match to TRBD2 covers 13 bases. The V segment lost 6 bases and the J segment 5 bases; nucleotides outside the gene matches: 10. CDR3 length equals 16 residues. The germline V gene encodes CDR1 ENHRY and CDR2 SYGVKD.

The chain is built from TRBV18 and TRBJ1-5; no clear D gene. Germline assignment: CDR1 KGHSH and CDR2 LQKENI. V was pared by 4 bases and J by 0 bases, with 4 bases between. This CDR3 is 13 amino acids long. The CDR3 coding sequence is TGTGCCAGCTCACTCAATAGCAATCAGCCCCAGCATTTT. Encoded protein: CASSLNSNQPQHF.